This passage covers 21 T cell receptor beta chains from one sample sequenced in a study of cytomegalovirus exposure and HLA in healthy donors. 13 Jbeta primers and 60 Vbeta primers were used for the PCR. Clones were sequenced by immunoSEQ multiplex PCR, and TCRdb holds only the in-frame ones, with some missing. There are about 160,000 clones in the sample; roughly 76% occur only once, and around 13% lies in the top ten. The sample consisted of PBMCs. These receptors originate from a woman between 45 and 60 years old in good health and CMV-seronegative.

The chain links TRBV5-1 to TRBJ2-1, with D perhaps matching TRBD2 (5 bases). V lost 1 base and J lost 4, with 24 bases in between. This CDR3 has 19 amino acids. Germline-derived CDR1 and CDR2 are SGHRS and YFSETQ. For the CDR3, the DNA is TGCGCCAGCAGCTTGTTTTTTATTCGGCTGGCGGGCAAATACAATGAGCAGTTCTTC. Its protein product is CASSLFFIRLAGKYNEQFF.

The chain carries TRBV30 and TRBJ1-1, with no clear D. Germline CDR1 is GTSNPN and CDR2 is SVGIG (reference sequence). The length of the CDR3 is 14 residues. V lost 2 bases to trimming and J lost 4 bases, with 14 bases between them. The CDR3 sequence is CAWSPLGGSTEAFF. For the CDR3, the DNA is TGTGCCTGGAGTCCCCTGGGAGGATCCACTGAAGCTTTCTTT.

The chain has TRBV11-2 and TRBJ2-1; perhaps TRBD2 as D (5 bases). The CDR3 is 14 residues long. The germline V and J ends were trimmed by 5 bases and 9 bases, with 17 bases remaining between them. The germline V gene encodes CDR1 SGHAT and CDR2 FQNNGV. The CDR3 loop reads CASSPGVTRSEQFF. DNA of the CDR3: TGTGCCAGCAGCCCCGGGGTCACGAGGTCTGAGCAGTTCTTC.

V and J are TRBV7-9 and TRBJ1-1; D gene ambiguous. V shed 6 bases and J shed 0 bases, with 11 bases lying between them. This CDR3 is 14 amino acids long. Germline V gives CDR1 SEHNR, CDR2 FQNEAQ (reference sequence). The CDR3, as DNA: TGTGCCAGCAGAACCACATCTGTGAACACTGAAGCTTTCTTT. Protein product: CASRTTSVNTEAFF. Full variable domain (missing parts from reference TRBV7-9 and TRBJ1-1): DTGVSQNPRHKITKRGQNVTFRCDPISEHNRLYWYRQTLGQGPEFLTYFQNEAQLEKSRLLSDRFSAERPKGSFSTLEIQRTEQGDSAMYLCASRTTSVNTEAFFGQGTRLTVV.

This clone was detected only once. The gene calls are TRBV6-1 and TRBJ2-3; D call uncertain. V dropped 2 bases and J dropped 9 bases, with 15 bases sitting between them. The CDR3 is 14 amino acids. Germline V gene data show CDR1 as MNHNS and CDR2 as SASEGT. The CDR3 sequence is CASSESSGTRTQYF. CDR3 sequence (DNA): TGTGCCAGCAGTGAAAGCTCGGGTACGCGCACGCAGTATTTT.

The J gene is TRBJ2-5, the V gene TRBV4-1; D is uncertain. Germline V gives CDR1 MGHRA, CDR2 YSYEKL. The CDR3 is 13 amino acids. V dropped 3 bases and J dropped 5 bases, with 10 bases sitting between them. DNA of the CDR3: TGCGCCAGCAGCCAGCCTAACAGTGAGACCCAGTACTTC. It specifies CASSQPNSETQYF.

This chain uses TRBV7-2 with TRBJ1-1; TRBD1 aligns across 11 bases. The germline gives CDR1 SGHTA, CDR2 FQGNSA. This CDR3 comprises 16 residues. Germline trimming cut 5 bases from V and 1 base from J; bases unmatched to any gene: 6. The CDR3 nucleotides are TGTGCCAGCAGCCTAAGGACAGGGGGCACGAACACTGAAGCTTTCTTT. Its translation: CASSLRTGGTNTEAFF.

In this sample, this clone turned up a few times. The chain couples TRBV7-9 to TRBJ1-5; possibly TRBD1 for D (6 bases). The CDR3 runs 13 residues. The germline V and J ends were trimmed by 0 bases and 11 bases, with 11 bases remaining between them. Germline values: CDR1 SEHNR, CDR2 FQNEAQ (reference sequence). Here the CDR3 DNA reads TGTGCCAGCAGCTTAGCCGGGGGGCTGTCCCAGCATTTT. As protein: CASSLAGGLSQHF. The whole variable domain, filled in from reference TRBV7-9 and TRBJ1-5, reads DTGVSQNPRHKITKRGQNVTFRCDPISEHNRLYWYRQTLGQGPEFLTYFQNEAQLEKSRLLSDRFSAERPKGSFSTLEIQRTEQGDSAMYLCASSLAGGLSQHFGDGTRLSIL.

The sample holds a few counts of this clone. The chain couples TRBV6-4 to TRBJ1-2; D is unresolved. Germline V CDR1 and CDR2: MRHNA, SNTAGT. Trimming removed 2 bases at V and 8 bases at J, with 9 bases between. This CDR3 comprises 12 residues. Here the CDR3 DNA reads TGTGCCAGCAGTGACCCGTTTATGGGCTACACCTTC. Translated, it gives CASSDPFMGYTF.

This chain connects TRBV4-2 to TRBJ1-2; 9 bases fit TRBD1. The V segment lost 3 bases and the J segment 5 bases; nucleotides outside the gene matches: 7. The CDR3 is 15 amino acids. CDR1 and CDR2 from the germline V gene are LGHNA and YNFKEQ. CDR3 region: CASSQGDRDRYGYTF. CDR3 coding DNA: TGTGCCAGCAGCCAGGGGGACAGGGACCGATATGGCTACACCTTC.

The chain recombines TRBV5-6 with TRBJ2-7; no definite D call. V lost 6 bases and J 6 bases, leaving 22 bases between the germline ends. This CDR3 is built from 15 residues. CDR1 SGHDT and CDR2 YYEEEE come from the germline V gene. The CDR3 nucleotides read TGTGCCAGCAACCATCCTCTAGTCCCCACCTGCGAGCAGTACTTC. Encoded protein: CASNHPLVPTCEQYF.

V and J are TRBV19 and TRBJ1-1, with a possible D match to TRBD1 (6 bases). The CDR3 loop spans 15 amino acids. V lost 6 bases and J 0 bases, leaving 14 bases between the germline ends. Germline CDR1 reads LNHDA; CDR2 reads SQIVND (reference sequence). The CDR3 DNA follows: TGTGCCAGTAGGTTCCAGGACAGTATGAACACTGAAGCTTTCTTT. This gives the protein CASRFQDSMNTEAFF. Variable domain in full (rest from reference TRBV19 and TRBJ1-1): DGGITQSPKYLFRKEGQNVTLSCEQNLNHDAMYWYRQDPGQGLRLIYYSQIVNDFQKGDIAEGYSVSREKKESFPLTVTSAQKNPTAFYLCASRFQDSMNTEAFFGQGTRLTVV.

The chain combines TRBV7-2 with TRBJ2-7; D ambiguous. The germline V gene has CDR1 SGHTA and CDR2 FQGNSA. This CDR3 contains 16 residues. Trimming left V 1 base short and J 7 bases short, with 20 bases between. This chain's CDR3 is CASSLGVRFPGREQYF. In DNA form, the CDR3 reads TGTGCCAGCAGCTTAGGGGTTAGATTTCCGGGTCGGGAGCAGTACTTC. Using reference TRBV7-2 and TRBJ2-7 for the parts outside the CDR3, the full variable domain is GAGVSQSPSNKVTEKGKDVELRCDPISGHTALYWYRQSLGQGLEFLIYFQGNSAPDKSGLPSDRFSAERTGGSVSTLTIQRTQQEDSAVYLCASSLGVRFPGREQYFGPGTRLTVT.

The genes are TRBV6-1 and TRBJ1-2; 7 bases line up with TRBD1. The CDR3 is made up of 15 amino acids. Germline CDR1 and CDR2: MNHNS and SASEGT. J gave up 6 bases and V 2 bases, and 9 bases lay outside the gene matches. CDR3 coding DNA: TGTGCCAGCAGTGAATTCGACAGGGCAGCCCATGGCTACACCTTC. Translation gives CASSEFDRAAHGYTF.

This clone was seen a few times. The chain uses TRBV18 and TRBJ2-1; no clear D gene. Per the germline V gene, CDR1 is KGHSH and CDR2 is LQKENI. The CDR3 is 14 residues long. V shed 8 bases and J shed 0 bases, with 11 bases lying between them. The CDR3 is CASTGGSSYNEQFF. The CDR3 DNA follows: TGTGCCAGCACCGGCGGAAGCTCCTACAATGAGCAGTTCTTC.

V is TRBV25-1 and J is TRBJ2-6; D uncertain. Germline V gene lookup returns CDR1 MGHDK and CDR2 SYGVNS. The CDR3 is 14 residues long. Trimming removed 2 bases at V and 1 base at J, with 3 bases between. DNA for the CDR3: TGTGCCAGCAGTGAAACATCTGGGGCCAACGTCCTGACTTTC. Protein: CASSETSGANVLTF.

The genes are TRBV5-1 and TRBJ2-2, with D uncertain. The V gene lost 4 bases and the J gene lost 7 bases, with 17 bases spanning the gap. The germline V gene encodes CDR1 SGHRS and CDR2 YFSETQ. This CDR3 contains 15 residues. The CDR3: CASSKNPGELGELFF. CDR3 DNA sequence: TGCGCCAGCAGCAAAAACCCCGGAGAGCTCGGGGAGCTGTTTTTT.

This chain joins TRBV28 and TRBJ2-3, with TRBD2 matching over 10 bases. Losses at the gene ends were 6 bases for V and 1 base for J; bases not matched to a gene: 10. The germline V gene has CDR1 MDHEN and CDR2 SYDVKM. This CDR3 comprises 17 residues. Here the CDR3 reads CASRDPGLAQRTDTQYF. In nucleotides, the CDR3 is TGTGCCAGCAGAGACCCGGGACTAGCGCAACGCACAGATACGCAGTATTTT.

This rearrangement joins TRBV2 to TRBJ1-5; a weak D match, TRBD1 (6 bases). The CDR3 totals 18 residues. V dropped 7 bases and J dropped 0 bases, with 22 bases sitting between them. Germline lookup yields CDR1 SNHLY and CDR2 FYNNEI. The CDR3 DNA reads TGTGCCAGCACTCCCAAATCTTCCGGGACACCTAGCAATCAGCCCCAGCATTTT. Translating gives CASTPKSSGTPSNQPQHF.

This clone was recorded a few times. The rearrangement uses TRBV7-9 and TRBJ2-1; 11 bases are shared with TRBD2. The V gene's germline CDR1 is SEHNR and CDR2 FQNEAQ (reference sequence). The J segment lost 8 bases and the V segment lost 1 base, leaving 1 base of the junction unmatched. CDR3 length: 14 amino acids. CDR3 amino acids: CASSLGLAGYEQFF. CDR3 coding DNA: TGTGCCAGCAGCTTAGGACTAGCGGGGTATGAGCAGTTCTTC.

The chain couples TRBV6-5 to TRBJ2-3, with D unresolved. Trimming removed 0 bases from V and 4 bases from J, with 8 bases in between. Looked up from germline, CDR1 is MNHEY and CDR2 is SVGAGI. The CDR3 is 14 amino acids. The CDR3 reads CASSYSASSDTQYF. The CDR3 DNA follows: TGTGCCAGCAGTTACTCCGCGTCTTCAGATACGCAGTATTTT.